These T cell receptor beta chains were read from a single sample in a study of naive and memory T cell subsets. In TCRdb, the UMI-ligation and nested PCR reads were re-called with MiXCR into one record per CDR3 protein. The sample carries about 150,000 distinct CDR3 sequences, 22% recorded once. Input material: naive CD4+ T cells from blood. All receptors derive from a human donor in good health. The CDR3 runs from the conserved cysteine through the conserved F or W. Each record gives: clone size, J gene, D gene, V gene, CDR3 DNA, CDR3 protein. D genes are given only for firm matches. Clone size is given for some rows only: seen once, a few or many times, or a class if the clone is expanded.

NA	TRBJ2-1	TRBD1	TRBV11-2	TGTGCCAGCACCCTGGACAGGGGGGATGAGCAGTTCTTC	CASTLDRGDEQFF
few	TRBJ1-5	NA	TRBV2	TGTGCCAGCAGTGAAAGGTCCCTTCCAGATCAGCCCCAGCATTTT	CASSERSLPDQPQHF
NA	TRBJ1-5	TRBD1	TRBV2	TGTGCCAGTAGGACAGGGGGCATTCAGCCCCAGCATTTT	CASRTGGIQPQHF
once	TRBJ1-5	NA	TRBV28	TGTGCCAGCAGTTTATGGTCAAACAATCAGCCCCAGCATTTT	CASSLWSNNQPQHF
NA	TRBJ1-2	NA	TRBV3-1	TGTGCCAGCAGCCAATGGGGGAGTTTTGACTATGGCTACACCTTC	CASSQWGSFDYGYTF
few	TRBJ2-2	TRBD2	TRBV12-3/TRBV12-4	TGTGCCAGCAGTCGCGCGGGAGGGCACACCGGGGAGCTGTTTTTT	CASSRAGGHTGELFF
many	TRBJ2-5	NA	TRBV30	TGTGCCTGGAGTAGACAAGTCCAAGAGACCCAGTACTTC	CAWSRQVQETQYF
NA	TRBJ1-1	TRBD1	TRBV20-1	TGCAGTGCTCGACCAACACCGGGACAGGGGGTCGTTAACACTGAAGCTTTCTTT	CSARPTPGQGVVNTEAFF
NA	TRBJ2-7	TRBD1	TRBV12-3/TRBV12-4	TGTGCCAGCAGTTCACGACAGGGGGGGTCATACGAGCAGTACTTC	CASSSRQGGSYEQYF
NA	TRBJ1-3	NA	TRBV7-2	TGTGCCAGCAGGGTATCGGCTGGAAACACCATATATTTT	CASRVSAGNTIYF
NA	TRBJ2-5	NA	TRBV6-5	TGTGCCAGCAGGCCCCTTGGGAGTGAAGAGACCCAGTACTTC	CASRPLGSEETQYF
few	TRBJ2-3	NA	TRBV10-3	TGTGCCGCCAACCCCGACACGGGGCCAGGTACGCAGTATTTT	CAANPDTGPGTQYF
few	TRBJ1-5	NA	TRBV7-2	TGTGCCAGCAGCTTAGTGGGATCTTCCGGCAATCAGCCCCAGCATTTT	CASSLVGSSGNQPQHF
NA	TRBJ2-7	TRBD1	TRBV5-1	TGCGCCAGCAGCTTCTATGGACAGGTCTACGAGCAGTACTTC	CASSFYGQVYEQYF
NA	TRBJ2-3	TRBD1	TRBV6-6	TGTGCCAGCAGGGACAGGGGTAGTGTTAGCACAGATACGCAGTATTTT	CASRDRGSVSTDTQYF
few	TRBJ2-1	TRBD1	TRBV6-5	TGTGCCAGCAACACCGGGACAGTAGGTCGGGAGCAGTTCTTC	CASNTGTVGREQFF
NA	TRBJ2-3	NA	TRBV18	TGTGCCAGCTCACCACAGGTTCAAATCACAGATACGCAGTATTTT	CASSPQVQITDTQYF
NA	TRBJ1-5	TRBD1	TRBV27	TGTGCCAGCAGCTACAGGGGGCATCAGCCCCAGCATTTT	CASSYRGHQPQHF
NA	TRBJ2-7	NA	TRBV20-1	TGCAGTGCTAGACTAGTTGGGGACGAGCAGTACTTC	CSARLVGDEQYF
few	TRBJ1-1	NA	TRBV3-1	TGTGCCAGCAGCCAGGGGCGAGGGGGGAACACTGAAGCTTTCTTT	CASSQGRGGNTEAFF
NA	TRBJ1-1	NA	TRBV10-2	TGCGCCAGCAGTGAGATCAAGTTATTCCATTCGGTGAACACTGAAGCTTTCTTT	CASSEIKLFHSVNTEAFF
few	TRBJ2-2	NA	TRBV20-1	TGCAGTGCTAGTCAGGTCGCGAACACCGGGGAGCTGTTTTTT	CSASQVANTGELFF
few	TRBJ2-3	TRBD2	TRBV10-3	TGTGCCGCCGGACTAGCGGGAACTGCAAGGGGGGCAGATACGCAGTATTTT	CAAGLAGTARGADTQYF
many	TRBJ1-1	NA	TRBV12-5	TGTGCTAGTGGTCCCGACAGGAACACTGAAGCTTTCTTT	CASGPDRNTEAFF
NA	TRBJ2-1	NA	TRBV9	TGTGCCAGCAGCGTCGGGACAACATCATACAATGAGCAGTTCTTC	CASSVGTTSYNEQFF
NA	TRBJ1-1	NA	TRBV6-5	TGTGCCAGCAGTCGGACGACAGTTATCATGAACACTGAAGCTTTCTTT	CASSRTTVIMNTEAFF
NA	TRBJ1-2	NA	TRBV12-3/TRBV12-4	TGTGCCAGCAGTTTTAGGGGGGACGACTATGGCTACACCTTC	CASSFRGDDYGYTF
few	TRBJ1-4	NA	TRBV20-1	TGCAGTGCCATGGTGGGGGAAAAACTGTTTTTT	CSAMVGEKLFF
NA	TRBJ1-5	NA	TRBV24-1	TGTGCCACCAGTGATCCGGGGCCGGATCAGCCCCAGCATTTT	CATSDPGPDQPQHF
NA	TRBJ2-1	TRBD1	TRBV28	TGTGCCAGCAGGACAGGGGGTGCCGATGAGCAGTTCTTC	CASRTGGADEQFF
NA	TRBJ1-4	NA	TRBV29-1	TGCAGCGTATCTTACATCTCCACTGCAACTAATGAAAAACTGTTTTTT	CSVSYISTATNEKLFF
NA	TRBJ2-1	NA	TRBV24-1	TGTGCCACCGAACCGGGGGCTAGCGGAGAGCATGAGCAGTTCTTC	CATEPGASGEHEQFF
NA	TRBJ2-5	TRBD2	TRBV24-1	TGTGCCACCAGTGATCCCACTAGCGGGAGGAAGACCCAGTACTTC	CATSDPTSGRKTQYF
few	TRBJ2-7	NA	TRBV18	TGTGCCAGCTCACCCCAAAGGGGGGGGAACACCTACGAGCAGTACTTC	CASSPQRGGNTYEQYF
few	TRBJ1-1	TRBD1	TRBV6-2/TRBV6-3	TGTGCCAGCAGTTACTCCGTGATGGGACAGAGGAACACTGAAGCTTTCTTT	CASSYSVMGQRNTEAFF
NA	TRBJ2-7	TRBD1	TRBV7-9	TGTGCCAGCAGCCCGTCTCGGGACAGACTCTACGAGCAGTACTTC	CASSPSRDRLYEQYF
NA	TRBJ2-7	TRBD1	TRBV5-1	TGCGCCAGCAGAGAGGGACAGGGGGCGTTCTACGAGCAGTACTTC	CASREGQGAFYEQYF
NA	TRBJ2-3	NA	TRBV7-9	TGTGCCAGCAGCTTAGACAGGTCAAGTGGAACAGATACGCAGTATTTT	CASSLDRSSGTDTQYF